This is a list of T cell receptor beta chains from one sample in a study of shared T cell receptors in the human thymus. Generated by immunoSEQ multiplex PCR, the TCRdb table keeps only in-frame clones and is missing some. The sample lists approximately 730,000 clones, approximately 85% seen once, with roughly 0.01% in the top ten. A further study also used this sample, focusing on human thymus T cells.

The source material was thymocytes. Receptors were obtained from a girl under three years old with a congenital heart defect. CDR3s leave out the opening cysteine and the closing phenylalanine or tryptophan.

J gene: TRBJ1-5
V gene: TRBV6-6
CDR3 protein: ASSYPAGTNQPQH

J gene: TRBJ2-3
V gene: TRBV4-1
CDR3 protein: ASSQGRRGGSDTQY

J gene: TRBJ2-2
V gene: TRBV6-4
CDR3 protein: ASSDTTGVNLNTGELF

J gene: TRBJ2-1
V gene: TRBV6-6
CDR3 protein: ASSREGDLYNEQF

J gene: TRBJ2-7
V gene: TRBV7-9
CDR3 protein: ASSDRTGRLFEQY

J gene: TRBJ1-5
V gene: TRBV6-6
CDR3 protein: ASSPPGQLNQPQH

J gene: TRBJ1-4
V gene: TRBV6-1
CDR3 protein: ASGRDRGREKLF

J gene: TRBJ1-3
V gene: TRBV5-1
CDR3 protein: ASSLVTAGTDSPYSGNTIY

J gene: TRBJ2-5
V gene: TRBV13
CDR3 protein: ASSLFMEAGGPAETQY

J gene: TRBJ2-7
V gene: TRBV4-3
CDR3 protein: ASSQNRTQFEQY

J gene: TRBJ1-1
V gene: TRBV11-3
CDR3 protein: ASSHDRGTEAF

J gene: TRBJ2-1
V gene: TRBV27
CDR3 protein: ASSPPPGEQF

J gene: TRBJ1-2
V gene: TRBV5-5
CDR3 protein: ATARWRGEGGYT

J gene: TRBJ2-6
V gene: TRBV7-3
CDR3 protein: ASSLTEGPDLSGANVLT

J gene: TRBJ2-5
V gene: TRBV5-6
CDR3 protein: ASSPPARDRGQETQY

J gene: TRBJ1-2
V gene: TRBV27
CDR3 protein: ASSLGTGSPDRYGYT

J gene: TRBJ2-1
V gene: TRBV9
CDR3 protein: ASEVTGAGEQF

J gene: TRBJ1-2
V gene: TRBV29-1
CDR3 protein: SGITQGRVYT

J gene: TRBJ2-3
V gene: TRBV12-5
CDR3 protein: ASGTRGQGSEDTQY

J gene: TRBJ1-1
V gene: TRBV14
CDR3 protein: ASSGQGAIPRRNTEAF

J gene: TRBJ1-1
V gene: TRBV6-1
CDR3 protein: ASSEWGVNTEAF

J gene: TRBJ2-4
V gene: TRBV4-1
CDR3 protein: ASSQGIAGNKNIQY

J gene: TRBJ1-1
V gene: TRBV7-9
CDR3 protein: ASSPSEQGPEAF

J gene: TRBJ1-1
V gene: TRBV18
CDR3 protein: ASSHQGGLDTEAF

J gene: TRBJ1-1
V gene: TRBV25-1
CDR3 protein: ASVGPGRGITEAF

J gene: TRBJ2-5
V gene: TRBV5-8
CDR3 protein: ASSLGSDREETQY

J gene: TRBJ2-4
V gene: TRBV11-2
CDR3 protein: ASSPNQGTKNIQY

J gene: TRBJ2-5
V gene: TRBV6-5
CDR3 protein: ASRREGFDQETQY

J gene: TRBJ2-4
V gene: TRBV6-1
CDR3 protein: ASSEVRLLAKNIQY

J gene: TRBJ2-1
V gene: TRBV5-1
CDR3 protein: ASSFTPEQAGVNTGYNEQF